These 15 T cell receptor beta chains share one sample of origin, sequenced in a study of response to subunit inactivated influenza vaccine. TCRdb re-analysed the RT-PCR reads in MiXCR, keeping a single row per CDR3 protein. The top ten hold roughly 10% of the sample, which has more than 700,000 distinct CDR3 sequences, 21% seen once. Source: PBMCs from blood, taken roughly 5 days after vaccination. The receptors shown here come from a man aged 45-60 years who received an inactivated influenza vaccine.

This clonotype appeared a few times. The rearrangement joins TRBV7-2 to TRBJ2-5; D is unresolved. V was shortened by 6 bases and J by 2 bases, with 10 bases between the two germline ends. The germline V gene encodes CDR1 SGHTA and CDR2 FQGNSA. The CDR3 has 13 amino acids. Written as DNA, the CDR3 is TGTGCCAGCAGATCAAGATTTCAAGAGACCCAGTACTTC. The encoded protein is CASRSRFQETQYF.

This clonotype was recorded a few times. The CDR3, as DNA: TGTGCCAGCAGCCAAGGGACAGGGGGTGGTTCACCCCTCCACTTT. This sequence encodes CASSQGTGGGSPLHF. V usage is TRBV6-1 and J usage is TRBJ1-6, with 11 nucleotides matching TRBD1. With 6 bases clipped from V and 9 bases from J, the junction kept 7 bases outside the gene matches. This CDR3 region has 15 residues. Germline V CDR1 and CDR2: MNHNS, SASEGT.

This clonotype came up a few times. The chain combines TRBV20-1 with TRBJ2-3; TRBD2 matches at 13 bases. There are 15 residues in the CDR3. Losses at the gene ends were 5 bases for V and 3 bases for J; bases not matched to a gene: 5. Germline loops: CDR1 DFQATT, CDR2 SNEGSKA (reference sequence). Here the CDR3 DNA reads TGCAGTGCTGGGGGACTAGCGGGGCCAACAGATACGCAGTATTTT. Its translation: CSAGGLAGPTDTQYF.

The rearrangement uses TRBV28 and TRBJ2-7, with TRBD2 as a possible D gene (5 bases). Germline assignment: CDR1 MDHEN and CDR2 SYDVKM. The ends were cut back, 8 bases at V and 3 bases at J, with 14 bases in the middle. This CDR3 has 13 residues. The DNA for the CDR3 is TGTGCCAGCCATCCGGGAAGTAACTACGAGCAGTACTTC. As protein: CASHPGSNYEQYF.

This clonotype was seen a handful of times. The chain employs TRBV20-1 and TRBJ2-5, with D possibly matching TRBD2 (5 bases). Germline V gives CDR1 DFQATT, CDR2 SNEGSKA (reference sequence). The CDR3 is made up of 11 amino acids. With 6 bases removed from V and 5 bases from J, the gap between germline ends came to 10 bases. CDR3 sequence (DNA): TGCAGTGCGGGAGTAGCGGAGACCCAGTACTTC. This sequence encodes CSAGVAETQYF.

The rearrangement joins TRBV6-5 to TRBJ2-7; D is uncertain. V was cut by 0 bases and J by 2 bases, with 11 bases left in between. Germline V CDR1 and CDR2: MNHEY, SVGAGI. The CDR3 runs to 15 residues. CDR3 loop: CASSYSRESPYEQYF. The CDR3 DNA sequence: TGTGCCAGCAGTTACTCGAGAGAGTCCCCCTACGAGCAGTACTTC.

V gene TRBV7-9 combines with J gene TRBJ1-5; D is unresolved. The germline CDR1 and CDR2 sequences are SEHNR and FQNEAQ (reference sequence). This CDR3 contains 16 residues. The V and J ends lost 1 base and 0 bases respectively, with 10 bases between them. CDR3 in amino acids: CASSLGQLNSNQPQHF. CDR3 nucleotide sequence: TGTGCCAGCAGCTTAGGGCAATTGAATAGCAATCAGCCCCAGCATTTT. Variable domain in full (rest from reference TRBV7-9 and TRBJ1-5): DTGVSQNPRHKITKRGQNVTFRCDPISEHNRLYWYRQTLGQGPEFLTYFQNEAQLEKSRLLSDRFSAERPKGSFSTLEIQRTEQGDSAMYLCASSLGQLNSNQPQHFGDGTRLSIL.

As DNA, the CDR3 is TGCGCCAGCAGCTGGAAACAACAGGGTCGTGATTCACCCCTCCACTTT. Protein product: CASSWKQQGRDSPLHF. The J gene is TRBJ1-6, the V gene TRBV5-1; D is possibly TRBD1 (6 bases). This CDR3 comprises 16 residues. Germline loops: CDR1 SGHRS, CDR2 YFSETQ. V lost 3 bases and J lost 8, with 18 bases in between.

This clonotype occurred a few times. The chain joins TRBV29-1 to TRBJ2-7, with D perhaps matching TRBD2 (6 bases). Deletions cut 4 bases from V and 2 bases from J, with 15 bases between. The CDR3 is 14 residues long. The V gene's germline CDR1 is SQVTM and CDR2 ANQGSEA. The CDR3 sequence is CSVGPTSLTYEQYF. The CDR3 bases are TGCAGCGTTGGACCTACTAGCCTTACCTACGAGCAGTACTTC.

This clonotype was counted ten times or more. The chain has TRBV10-3 and TRBJ2-3; 10 nucleotides agree with TRBD2. Looked up from germline, CDR1 is ENHRY and CDR2 is SYGVKD. The CDR3 contains 15 residues. With V trimmed by 0 bases and J by 8 bases, 5 bases remained unmatched. The CDR3 DNA is TGTGCCATCAGTGAGTCGGGGTCTAGCGGGGGTACGCAGTATTTT. This encodes CAISESGSSGGTQYF.

The gene calls are TRBV5-1 and TRBJ1-6; perhaps TRBD1 as D (5 bases). Trimming took 0 bases from V and 12 from J, leaving 10 bases between them. CDR1 and CDR2 (germline): SGHRS, YFSETQ. CDR3 size: 13 residues. CDR3: CASSLETGGPLHF. The CDR3 DNA follows: TGCGCCAGCAGCTTGGAGACCGGGGGACCCCTCCACTTT.

V is TRBV2 and J is TRBJ2-1; 10 nucleotides align to TRBD2. V was pared by 5 bases and J by 0 bases, with 13 bases of the junction left unmatched. CDR3 length: 19 residues. From germline, CDR1 is SNHLY and CDR2 FYNNEI. The CDR3 DNA reads TGTGCCAGCAGTTTCCCCGGACTAGCGGAATCCTTCTCCTACAATGAGCAGTTCTTC. Its translation: CASSFPGLAESFSYNEQFF.

The chain combines TRBV5-1 with TRBJ2-5, with 11 bases that match TRBD1. The CDR3 extends over 15 amino acids. From germline, CDR1 is SGHRS and CDR2 YFSETQ. V trimming: 0 bases; J trimming: 4 bases; junction bases outside the gene matches: 2. The CDR3 bases are TGCGCCAGCAGCTTGGATGGGACAGGGGGAGAGACCCAGTACTTC. Protein product: CASSLDGTGGETQYF.

The rearrangement joins TRBV15 to TRBJ2-3; D is undetermined. Trimming stripped 6 bases from V and 2 bases from J, with 6 bases between. The germline V gene has CDR1 LNHNV and CDR2 YYDKDF (reference sequence). The CDR3 runs to 12 residues. As DNA, the CDR3 is TGTGCCACCAGTCTCGACACAGATACGCAGTATTTT. Protein: CATSLDTDTQYF. Full variable domain (missing parts from reference TRBV15 and TRBJ2-3): DAMVIQNPRYQVTQFGKPVTLSCSQTLNHNVMYWYQQKSSQAPKLLFHYYDKDFNNEADTPDNFQSRRPNTSFCFLDIRSPGLGDTAMYLCATSLDTDTQYFGPGTRLTVL.

This clonotype was detected a few times. The chain combines TRBV11-2 with TRBJ1-6; D may be TRBD1 (6 bases). V was pared by 11 bases and J by 0 bases, with 11 bases between. Germline assignment: CDR1 SGHAT and CDR2 FQNNGV. The CDR3 is 14 amino acids. The CDR3 is CAVGGSSYNSPLHF. CDR3 coding DNA: TGTGCCGTTGGGGGCAGCTCCTATAATTCACCCCTCCACTTT.